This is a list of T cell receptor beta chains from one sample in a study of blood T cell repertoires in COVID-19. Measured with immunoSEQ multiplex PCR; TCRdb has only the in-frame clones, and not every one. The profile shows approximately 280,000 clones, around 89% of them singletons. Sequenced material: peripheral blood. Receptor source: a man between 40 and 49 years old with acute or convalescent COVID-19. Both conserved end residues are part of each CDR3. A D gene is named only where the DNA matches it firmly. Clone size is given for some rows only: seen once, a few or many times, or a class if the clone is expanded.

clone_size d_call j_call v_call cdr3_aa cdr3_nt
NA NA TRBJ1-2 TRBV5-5 CASSFSDRTSYGYTF TGTGCCAGCAGCTTCAGTGACAGGACATCCTATGGCTACACCTTC
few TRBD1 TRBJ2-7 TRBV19 CASSTTGTGSYEQYF TGTGCCAGTAGTACAACCGGGACAGGGAGCTACGAGCAGTACTTC
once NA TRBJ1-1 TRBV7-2 CASSLFGGASNTEAFF TGTGCCAGCAGCTTATTTGGAGGGGCATCGAACACTGAAGCTTTCTTT
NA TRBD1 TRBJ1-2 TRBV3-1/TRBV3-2 CASSHLDRRSGYTF TGTGCCAGCAGCCACTTGGACAGGCGGAGTGGCTACACCTTC
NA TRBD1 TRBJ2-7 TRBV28 CASSSVESGQGTSYEQYF TGTGCCAGCAGTTCGGTCGAGAGCGGACAGGGTACCTCCTACGAGCAGTACTTC
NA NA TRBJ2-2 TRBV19 CASSHGSQGGTGELFF TGTGCCAGTAGTCACGGGAGCCAGGGGGGCACCGGGGAGCTGTTTTTT
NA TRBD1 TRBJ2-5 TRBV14 CASSLTGFPGGTQYF TGTGCCAGCAGCCTGACAGGGTTTCCCGGAGGGACCCAGTACTTC
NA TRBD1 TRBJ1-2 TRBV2 CASSEADRNRGGYTF TGTGCCAGCAGTGAAGCGGATCGAAACAGGGGTGGCTACACCTTC
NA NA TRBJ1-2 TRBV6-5 CASRKEKYGYTF TGTGCCAGCAGGAAGGAGAAATATGGCTACACCTTC
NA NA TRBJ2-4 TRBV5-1 CASSLGGGGRNIQYF TGCGCCAGCAGCTTGGGAGGTGGAGGGAGAAACATTCAGTACTTC
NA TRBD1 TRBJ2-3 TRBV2 CASSLRGDRVTDTQYF TGTGCCAGCAGTCTCAGGGGGGACAGGGTCACAGATACGCAGTATTTT
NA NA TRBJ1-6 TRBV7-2 CASSLELNGKTVNSPLHF TGTGCCAGCAGCTTAGAGCTTAACGGGAAGACGGTTAATTCACCCCTCCACTTT
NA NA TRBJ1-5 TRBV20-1 CSASDQGPRSNQPQHF TGCAGTGCTAGTGACCAAGGTCCGCGGAGCAATCAGCCCCAGCATTTT
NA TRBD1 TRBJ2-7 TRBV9 CASSVAKGTGGEQYF TGTGCCAGCAGCGTAGCTAAAGGTACAGGGGGCGAGCAGTACTTC
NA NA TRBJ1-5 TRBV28 CASMPRRQPQHF TGTGCCAGCATGCCCCGCCGGCAGCCCCAGCATTTT
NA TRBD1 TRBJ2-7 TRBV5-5 CASSWTGGNEQYF TGTGCCAGCAGCTGGACAGGGGGCAACGAGCAGTACTTC